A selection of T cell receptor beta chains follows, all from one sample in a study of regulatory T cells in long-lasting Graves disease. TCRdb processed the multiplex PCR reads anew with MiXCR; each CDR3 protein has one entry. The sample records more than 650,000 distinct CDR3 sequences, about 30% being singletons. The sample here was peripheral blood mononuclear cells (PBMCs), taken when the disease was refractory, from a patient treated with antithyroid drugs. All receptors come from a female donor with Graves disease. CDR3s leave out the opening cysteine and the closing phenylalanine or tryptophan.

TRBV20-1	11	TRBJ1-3	SAQTVSGNTIY
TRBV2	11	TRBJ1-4	ASREQGNEKLF
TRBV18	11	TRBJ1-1	ASSPPGGQEAF
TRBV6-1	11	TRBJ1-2	ASIPGPNYGYT
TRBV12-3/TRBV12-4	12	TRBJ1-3	ASRRGGAGNTIY
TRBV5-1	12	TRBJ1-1	ASSLTQGNTEAF
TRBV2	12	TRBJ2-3	ASSETGHTDTQY
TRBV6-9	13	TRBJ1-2	ASSSFGGGSYGYT
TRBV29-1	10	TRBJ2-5	SVSAGQETQY
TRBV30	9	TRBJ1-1	AWSEQPEAF
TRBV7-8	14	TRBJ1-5	ASSGPDGTSNQPQH
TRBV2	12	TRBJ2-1	ASSGQGGGNEQF
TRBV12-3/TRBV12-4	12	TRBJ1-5	ASSRTQGAQPQH
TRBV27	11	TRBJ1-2	ASSLVGLDGYT
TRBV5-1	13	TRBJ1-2	ASSLVPGGDYGYT